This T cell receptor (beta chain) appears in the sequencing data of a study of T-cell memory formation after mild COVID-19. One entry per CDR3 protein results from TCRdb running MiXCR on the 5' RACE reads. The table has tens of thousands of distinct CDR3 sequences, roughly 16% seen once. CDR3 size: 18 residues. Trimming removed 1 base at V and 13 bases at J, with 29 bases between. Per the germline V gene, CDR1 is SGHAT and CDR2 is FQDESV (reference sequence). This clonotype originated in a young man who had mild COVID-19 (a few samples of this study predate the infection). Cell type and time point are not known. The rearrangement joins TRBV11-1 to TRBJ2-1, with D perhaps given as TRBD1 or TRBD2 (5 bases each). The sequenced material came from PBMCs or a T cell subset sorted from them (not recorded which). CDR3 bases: TGTGCCAGCAGCTTAGGGAATGCAGGTGTTGGGGACCCTCGTTTACAGTTCTTC. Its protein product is CASSLGNAGVGDPRLQFF.